This T cell receptor (beta chain) was sequenced in a study of cytomegalovirus exposure and HLA in healthy donors. CDR3 length equals 17 residues. In germline, CDR1 is MDHEN, CDR2 SYDVKM. The V and J ends lost 6 bases and 3 bases, in that order; junction bases with no gene match: 8. Clones were sequenced by immunoSEQ multiplex PCR, and TCRdb holds only the in-frame ones, with some missing. In the table there are about 240,000 clones, more than 75% of which are singletons. The gene calls are TRBV28 and TRBJ2-3, with 14 nucleotides matching TRBD2. The clonotype comes from a young woman in good health and CMV-seropositive. Sequencing was performed on PBMCs. The chain's CDR3 is CASRAGTSGSRTDTQYF. The CDR3 region has the DNA TGTGCCAGCAGGGCCGGGACTAGCGGGAGTCGGACAGATACGCAGTATTTT.